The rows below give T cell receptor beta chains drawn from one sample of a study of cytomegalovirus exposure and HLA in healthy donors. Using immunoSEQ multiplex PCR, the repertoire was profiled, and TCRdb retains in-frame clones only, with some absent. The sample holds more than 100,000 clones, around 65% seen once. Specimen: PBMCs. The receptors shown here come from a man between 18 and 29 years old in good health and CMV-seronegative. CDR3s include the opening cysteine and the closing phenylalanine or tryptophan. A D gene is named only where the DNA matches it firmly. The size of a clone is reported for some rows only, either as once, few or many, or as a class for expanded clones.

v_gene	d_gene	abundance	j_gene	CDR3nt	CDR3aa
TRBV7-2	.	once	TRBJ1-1	TGTGCCAGCAGCTTAAGGGGAGGGGACACTGAAGCTTTCTTT	CASSLRGGDTEAFF
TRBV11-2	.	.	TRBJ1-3	TGTGCCAGCAGCGTACAGCTCTCTGGAAACACCATATATTTT	CASSVQLSGNTIYF
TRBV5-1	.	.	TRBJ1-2	TGCGCCAGCAGCCGACCGACACCTAATGGCTACACCTTC	CASSRPTPNGYTF
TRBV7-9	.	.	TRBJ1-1	TGTGCCAGCAGACGTCAGGGCCCGAACACTGAAGCTTTCTTT	CASRRQGPNTEAFF
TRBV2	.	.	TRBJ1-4	TGTGCCAGCCACCGGGGGACTAATGAAAAACTGTTTTTT	CASHRGTNEKLFF
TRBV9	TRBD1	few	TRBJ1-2	TGTGCCAGCAGCCTCAGGGGGGCGGACTATGGCTACACCTTC	CASSLRGADYGYTF
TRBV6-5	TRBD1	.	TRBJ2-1	TGTGCCAGCACCTTACCAGGGGGCGGGGAGCAGTTCTTC	CASTLPGGGEQFF
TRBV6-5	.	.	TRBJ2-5	TGTGCCAGCAGTTACTCGTGGGGGGAAGAGACCCAGTACTTC	CASSYSWGEETQYF
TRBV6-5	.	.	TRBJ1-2	TGTGCCAGCAGTTTGGGACACACATATGGCTACACCTTC	CASSLGHTYGYTF
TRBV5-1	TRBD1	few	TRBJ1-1	TGCGCCAGCAGCGGACCGACAGGGAGCGGCACTGAAGCTTTCTTT	CASSGPTGSGTEAFF
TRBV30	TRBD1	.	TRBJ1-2	TGTGCCTGGACATCCGCAATACAGGGGGCCCAAAAGTATGGCTACACCTTC	CAWTSAIQGAQKYGYTF
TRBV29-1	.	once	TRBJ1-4	TGCAGCCCTGTGGACAGAATGAAACTGTTTTTT	CSPVDRMKLFF
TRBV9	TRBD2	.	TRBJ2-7	TGTGCCAGCAGCGTAGGGCGGGAGGGCCACTACGAGCAGTACTTC	CASSVGREGHYEQYF
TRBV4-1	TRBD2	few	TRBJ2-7	TGCGCCAGCAGCCAAGATGAAGGAGCGGGGACCTACGAGCAGTACTTC	CASSQDEGAGTYEQYF
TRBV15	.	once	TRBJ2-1	TGTGCCACCAGCAGAGACACGGGACTTTCAAATGAGCAGTTCTTC	CATSRDTGLSNEQFF
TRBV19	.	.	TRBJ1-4	TGTGCCAGTAGTCTAGGGCAGGCTAATGAAAAACTGTTTTTT	CASSLGQANEKLFF
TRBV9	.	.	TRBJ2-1	TGTGCCAGCAGCGTAGGGGCAGGGTGGGACAATGAGCAGTTCTTC	CASSVGAGWDNEQFF
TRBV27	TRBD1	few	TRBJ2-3	TGTGCCAGCAGTTCGGGTGGGACAGTCACAGATACGCAGTATTTT	CASSSGGTVTDTQYF
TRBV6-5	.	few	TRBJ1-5	TGTGCCAGCAGTTATGGAGGACAGAGCAATCAGCCCCAGCATTTT	CASSYGGQSNQPQHF
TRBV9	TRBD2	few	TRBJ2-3	TGTGCCAGCAGCCCTAGGTCTAGCGGGTGGACAGATACGCAGTATTTT	CASSPRSSGWTDTQYF
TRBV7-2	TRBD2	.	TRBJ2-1	TGTGCCAGCAGCTCCGGGACTAGTCCCAATGAGCAGTTCTTC	CASSSGTSPNEQFF
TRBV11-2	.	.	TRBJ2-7	TGTGCCAGCAGCTTAGGCGGATCCTACGAGCAGTACTTC	CASSLGGSYEQYF
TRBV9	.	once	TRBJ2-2	TGTGCCAGCAGCGTAGGCGGTAGCGGAAGCCTCACCGGGGAGCTGTTTTTT	CASSVGGSGSLTGELFF
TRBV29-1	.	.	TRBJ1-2	TGCAGCGTTGTGGAGGCAGGCGGTGGCTACACCTTC	CSVVEAGGGYTF
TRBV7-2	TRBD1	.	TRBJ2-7	TGTGCCAGCAGCTTCGTGGGTATTGCAGGGGGCGGCAGCTACGAGCAGTACTTC	CASSFVGIAGGGSYEQYF
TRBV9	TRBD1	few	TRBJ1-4	TGTGCCAGCGGAGACTGGGACAGGGGTGAAAAACTGTTTTTT	CASGDWDRGEKLFF
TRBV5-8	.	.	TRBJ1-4	TGTGCCAGCAGCAACAGCGACCCGAGAGGGTGGCATGAAAAACTGTTTTTT	CASSNSDPRGWHEKLFF
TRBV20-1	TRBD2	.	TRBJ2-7	TGCAGCGCCCGACTAGCGGAAGAGCAGTACTTC	CSARLAEEQYF
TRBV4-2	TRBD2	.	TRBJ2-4	TGTGCCAGCAGCACCCGACTAGCGGACAAAAACATTCAGTACTTC	CASSTRLADKNIQYF
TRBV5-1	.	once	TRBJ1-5	TGCGCCAGCAGCTTGGAGCCTTCTCAGCCCCAGCATTTT	CASSLEPSQPQHF
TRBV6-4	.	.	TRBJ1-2	TGTGCCACCCTAACTAACTATGGCTACACCTTC	CATLTNYGYTF
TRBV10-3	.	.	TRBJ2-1	TGTGCCATCAGTGAGTCACGGTCCTACGGAGGGGAGCAGTTCTTC	CAISESRSYGGEQFF
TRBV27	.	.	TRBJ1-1	TGTGCCAGCAGTTACTACAGGGTTCAGTCACTGAACACTGAAGCTTTCTTT	CASSYYRVQSLNTEAFF
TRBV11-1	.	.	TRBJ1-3	TGTGCCAGCAGCTTATCGGAGGGAAACTCTGGAAACACCATATATTTT	CASSLSEGNSGNTIYF
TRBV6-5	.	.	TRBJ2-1	TGTGCCAGCAGGGGGGCGTCCGGGGGGAATGAGCAGTTCTTC	CASRGASGGNEQFF
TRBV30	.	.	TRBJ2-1	TGTGCCTGGAGTGTACCCTTACTTTACAATGAGCAGTTCTTC	CAWSVPLLYNEQFF
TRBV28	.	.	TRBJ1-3	TGTGCCAGCAGTTTCCAGGGCACTGGAAACACCATATATTTT	CASSFQGTGNTIYF
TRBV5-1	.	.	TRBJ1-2	TGCGCCAGCAAGGGGTTCAACTATGGCTACACCTTC	CASKGFNYGYTF
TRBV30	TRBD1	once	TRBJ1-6	TGTGCCTGGAGTGCCAGGGGGCACGGGAATTCACCCCTCCACTTT	CAWSARGHGNSPLHF
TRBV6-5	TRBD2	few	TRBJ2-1	TGTGCCAGCAGCTCAGGACTAGCGCGGGATGAGCAGTTCTTC	CASSSGLARDEQFF
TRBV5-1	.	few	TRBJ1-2	TGCGCCAGCAGCACGGCTCCAGGGGCCCCTAGCTACACCTTC	CASSTAPGAPSYTF
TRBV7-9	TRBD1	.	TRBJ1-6	TGTGCCAGCACAGACAACCGGGACAGGGGGGACCCCCTCCACTTT	CASTDNRDRGDPLHF
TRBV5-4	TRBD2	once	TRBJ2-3	TGTGCCAGCAGCTTGCGGACTAGCATGAATACGCAGTATTTT	CASSLRTSMNTQYF
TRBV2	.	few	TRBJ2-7	TGTGCCAGCAGTGAAAGCCCGCCCGCCCAGTACTTC	CASSESPPAQYF
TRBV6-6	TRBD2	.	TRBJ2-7	TGTGCCAGCAGTTACGAGGCGGGGGGGCTCTACGAGCAGTACTTC	CASSYEAGGLYEQYF
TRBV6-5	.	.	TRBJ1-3	TGTGCCAGCAGTTACTCCGTCGGGGGGGTTGGAAACACCATATATTTT	CASSYSVGGVGNTIYF
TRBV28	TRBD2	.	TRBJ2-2	TGTGCCAGCAGTTTATGGAGGGGACTAGCGGGAGTCACCGGGGAGCTGTTTTTT	CASSLWRGLAGVTGELFF
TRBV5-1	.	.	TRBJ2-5	TGCGCCAGCAGCATACAGGATCCGATCCAAGAGACCCAGTACTTC	CASSIQDPIQETQYF
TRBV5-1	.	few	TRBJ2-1	TGCGCCAGCAGCGCGGGGATCTCCTACAATGAGCAGTTCTTC	CASSAGISYNEQFF
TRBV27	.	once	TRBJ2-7	TGTGCCAGCAGGCTGAGGGCGGGGCTAACCCGTATAACCGACCTAAAAGGGCAGTACTTC	CASRLRAGLTRITDLKGQYF
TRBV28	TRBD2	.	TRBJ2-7	TGTGCCAGCAGCTCCCCGCGACTAGCGGGGGGGTACGAGCAGTACTTC	CASSSPRLAGGYEQYF
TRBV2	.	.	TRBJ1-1	TGTGCCAGCAGTCGGGGGGCTGGCACTGAAGCTTTCTTT	CASSRGAGTEAFF